These T cell receptor beta chains were read from a single sample in a study of control samples from healthy donors and cancer patients. Only in-frame clones appear in the TCRdb table, and some are missing; sequencing was by immunoSEQ multiplex PCR. Of around 100,000 clones listed, just over 85% are singletons. Sequenced: blood. Receptors were obtained from a man aged 25-45 years in good health. The CDR3 runs from the conserved cysteine through the conserved F or W. The D gene is left open where the match is weak. Expanded clones are given a class, and other clones once, few, many or no size at all.

>TRBV9|.|.|TRBJ2-1
CASSLHNEQFF
TGTGCCAGCAGCCTACACAATGAGCAGTTCTTC
>TRBV27|.|.|TRBJ2-3
CASGTSTDTQYF
TGTGCCAGTGGGACTAGCACAGATACGCAGTATTTT
>TRBV19|.|.|TRBJ1-1
CASSEDSLGTEAFF
TGTGCCAGTAGTGAAGACAGTTTGGGCACTGAAGCTTTCTTT
>TRBV12-2|.|.|TRBJ2-3
CASRLESTVSTDTQYF
TGTGCAAGTCGCTTGGAGTCAACAGTAAGCACAGATACGCAGTATTTT
>TRBV19|.|.|TRBJ1-4
CASTNQPPGVGEKLFF
TGTGCCAGTACCAATCAGCCCCCAGGGGTCGGAGAAAAACTGTTTTTT
>TRBV7-3|.|.|TRBJ2-2
CASSLNPTVAGELFF
TGTGCCAGCAGCTTAAATCCTACCGTTGCCGGGGAGCTGTTTTTT
>TRBV27|.|.|TRBJ2-2
CASSLHTGFTGELFF
TGTGCCAGCAGTTTGCACACAGGGTTCACCGGGGAGCTGTTTTTT
>TRBV5-1|.|.|TRBJ2-2
CASSISQYKTNTGELFF
TGCGCCAGCAGCATATCCCAATACAAAACGAACACCGGGGAGCTGTTTTTT
>TRBV27|.|.|TRBJ1-2
CASSLTGNGYTF
TGTGCCAGCAGTTTAACGGGGAACGGCTACACCTTC
>TRBV7-9|TRBD1|once|TRBJ1-3
CASSLAKGQGANTIYF
TGTGCCAGCAGCTTAGCGAAGGGACAGGGGGCAAACACCATATATTTT
>TRBV4-2|.|.|TRBJ2-1
CASSLQNLGNEQFF
TGTGCCAGCAGCCTCCAAAACCTGGGAAATGAGCAGTTCTTC
>TRBV3-1/TRBV3-2|.|.|TRBJ1-2
CASSQAARNYGYTF
TGTGCCAGCAGCCAGGCAGCGCGAAACTATGGCTACACCTTC
>TRBV4-2|TRBD1|.|TRBJ2-1
CASSQDIGGQLFEQFF
TGTGCCAGCAGCCAAGATATAGGGGGCCAACTTTTTGAGCAGTTCTTC
>TRBV5-4|TRBD2|.|TRBJ2-4
CASLGWGLAVNIQYF
TGTGCCAGCCTAGGGTGGGGACTAGCTGTAAACATTCAGTACTTC
>TRBV7-9|.|.|TRBJ2-7
CASSSTMGLPYEQYF
TGTGCCAGCAGCTCGACAATGGGACTCCCCTACGAGCAGTACTTC
>TRBV19|TRBD2|.|TRBJ2-5
CASSQSSGQETQYF
TGTGCCAGTAGTCAGTCTAGCGGACAAGAGACCCAGTACTTC
>TRBV11-1|.|.|TRBJ2-5
CASSLLTVQETQYF
TGTGCCAGCAGCTTACTGACGGTCCAAGAGACCCAGTACTTC
>TRBV27|.|.|TRBJ2-3
CASSLSPGGATDTQYF
TGTGCCAGCAGTTTATCACCCGGGGGCGCAACAGATACGCAGTATTTT
>TRBV10-3|TRBD1|.|TRBJ1-1
CAISEADRGNTEAFF
TGTGCCATCAGTGAGGCGGACAGGGGGAACACTGAAGCTTTCTTT
>TRBV5-3|.|.|TRBJ1-3
CARSLIGIGYTIYF
TGTGCCAGAAGCCTGATTGGTATTGGTTACACCATATATTTT
>TRBV19|TRBD1|.|TRBJ1-1
CASSHSSGTGGAMNTEAFF
TGTGCCAGTAGCCATTCCTCCGGGACAGGAGGTGCCATGAACACTGAAGCTTTCTTT
>TRBV3-1/TRBV3-2|TRBD1|.|TRBJ1-2
CASSQGRTGNYGYTF
TGTGCCAGCAGCCAAGGGAGGACAGGAAACTATGGCTACACCTTC
>TRBV6-6|TRBD2|.|TRBJ2-3
CASSYSTSGTDTQYF
TGTGCCAGCAGTTACTCGACTAGCGGGACAGATACGCAGTATTTT
>TRBV4-2|TRBD2|.|TRBJ2-3
CASSQDKAGGPTDTQYF
TGTGCCAGCAGCCAAGATAAGGCGGGAGGGCCTACAGATACGCAGTATTTT
>TRBV29-1|TRBD2|.|TRBJ2-7
CSVDYGGNEQYF
TGCAGCGTTGACTACGGGGGGAACGAGCAGTACTTC
>TRBV18|TRBD1|.|TRBJ1-5
CASSPGTGHQPQHF
TGTGCCAGCTCACCTGGGACAGGCCATCAGCCCCAGCATTTT
>TRBV5-1|.|.|TRBJ1-6
CASSFGSKSVGSPLHF
TGCGCCAGCAGCTTCGGTAGTAAAAGTGTAGGTTCACCCCTCCACTTT
>TRBV20-1|TRBD1|.|TRBJ2-7
CSASPSGTAYEQYF
TGCAGTGCTAGTCCGTCGGGGACAGCCTACGAGCAGTACTTC
>TRBV27|TRBD1|.|TRBJ1-4
CASSGQGGNEKLFF
TGTGCCAGCAGCGGACAGGGGGGGAATGAAAAACTGTTTTTT